A selection of T cell receptor beta chains follows, all from one sample in a study of tumor and adjacent non-tumor tissue in lung cancer. Using its own MiXCR run on the multiplex PCR reads, TCRdb lists one record per CDR3 protein. The table includes tens of thousands of distinct CDR3 sequences, approximately 71% detected once. Material: distant non-tumor lung tissue. The receptor set was obtained from a woman between 50 and 59 years old with non-small cell lung cancer. Both conserved end residues are part of each CDR3. Fields, in order: CDR3 length, J gene, clone size, V gene, CDR3 protein. For some rows the clone size is stated as once, few or many, or as a class when expanded; others skip it.

cdr3_length: 16
j_call: TRBJ1-3
clone_size: -
v_call: TRBV12-3/TRBV12-4
cdr3_aa: CTSTKWTAGSGKTIYF

cdr3_length: 16
j_call: TRBJ2-5
clone_size: many
v_call: TRBV29-1
cdr3_aa: CSVGVRDLRGEETQYF

cdr3_length: 15
j_call: TRBJ2-1
clone_size: once
v_call: TRBV11-2
cdr3_aa: CASSLGALGYNEWLF

cdr3_length: 14
j_call: TRBJ2-7
clone_size: -
v_call: TRBV6-2/TRBV6-3
cdr3_aa: CASSYSTGIHEQYF

cdr3_length: 15
j_call: TRBJ2-7
clone_size: -
v_call: TRBV11-1
cdr3_aa: CASSVGLAAPYEQYF

cdr3_length: 15
j_call: TRBJ1-4
clone_size: few
v_call: TRBV7-8
cdr3_aa: CASSLDDRTNEKLFF

cdr3_length: 15
j_call: TRBJ2-3
clone_size: -
v_call: TRBV11-2
cdr3_aa: CASKIAGGPIDMQYF

cdr3_length: 17
j_call: TRBJ2-2
clone_size: -
v_call: TRBV9
cdr3_aa: CASSVTDRAPNTGELFF

cdr3_length: 15
j_call: TRBJ2-5
clone_size: -
v_call: TRBV24-1
cdr3_aa: CATSDGGGISETQCF

cdr3_length: 13
j_call: TRBJ1-1
clone_size: many
v_call: TRBV29-1
cdr3_aa: CSVGGGLNTEAFF

cdr3_length: 14
j_call: TRBJ2-6
clone_size: -
v_call: TRBV12-3/TRBV12-4
cdr3_aa: CTSSPSTGANVLTF

cdr3_length: 14
j_call: TRBJ1-1
clone_size: -
v_call: TRBV5-1
cdr3_aa: CVSSLAGTGPEAFF

cdr3_length: 11
j_call: TRBJ1-2
clone_size: -
v_call: TRBV29-1
cdr3_aa: CSVQRRDGYTF

cdr3_length: 15
j_call: TRBJ1-1
clone_size: -
v_call: TRBV30
cdr3_aa: CAWSPIRAMNTETFF

cdr3_length: 13
j_call: TRBJ2-3
clone_size: -
v_call: TRBV24-1
cdr3_aa: CATALSSIDTQYF

cdr3_length: 17
j_call: TRBJ2-3
clone_size: -
v_call: TRBV11-2
cdr3_aa: CARSPPGLAGVTDTQYF

cdr3_length: 15
j_call: TRBJ2-3
clone_size: -
v_call: TRBV20-1
cdr3_aa: CSATGQTTRIDTQYF

cdr3_length: 15
j_call: TRBJ2-2
clone_size: -
v_call: TRBV12-3/TRBV12-4
cdr3_aa: CASGWSSGSSGELLF

cdr3_length: 13
j_call: TRBJ1-2
clone_size: -
v_call: TRBV5-4
cdr3_aa: CASSADSNYGYTF

cdr3_length: 14
j_call: TRBJ1-5
clone_size: -
v_call: TRBV28
cdr3_aa: CASSFGGRSRPQHF

cdr3_length: 14
j_call: TRBJ2-1
clone_size: -
v_call: TRBV20-1
cdr3_aa: CSARLAGGHNEQFF

cdr3_length: 15
j_call: TRBJ2-7
clone_size: -
v_call: TRBV11-2
cdr3_aa: CASSPWVSGSYNQYF

cdr3_length: 15
j_call: TRBJ1-1
clone_size: -
v_call: TRBV6-2/TRBV6-3
cdr3_aa: CASSYATWGHTEAFF

cdr3_length: 15
j_call: TRBJ2-7
clone_size: many
v_call: TRBV20-1
cdr3_aa: CSARDGTGRMGEQYF

cdr3_length: 16
j_call: TRBJ2-5
clone_size: once
v_call: TRBV4-2
cdr3_aa: CASSQAHGGYQETHYF

cdr3_length: 16
j_call: TRBJ2-7
clone_size: -
v_call: TRBV12-3/TRBV12-4
cdr3_aa: CASSPREGERPYEQYF

cdr3_length: 17
j_call: TRBJ2-7
clone_size: -
v_call: TRBV11-2
cdr3_aa: CASSSKGDRTIATEQYF

cdr3_length: 14
j_call: TRBJ1-1
clone_size: many
v_call: TRBV20-1
cdr3_aa: CSARGRTGKTEAFF

cdr3_length: 14
j_call: TRBJ1-5
clone_size: few
v_call: TRBV28
cdr3_aa: CASRTEFANQPQHF

cdr3_length: 12
j_call: TRBJ2-5
clone_size: -
v_call: TRBV30
cdr3_aa: CSWSGGQETQYF

cdr3_length: 15
j_call: TRBJ2-2
clone_size: -
v_call: TRBV20-1
cdr3_aa: CSARSSTGSTEGPFF

cdr3_length: 14
j_call: TRBJ2-7
clone_size: -
v_call: TRBV12-3/TRBV12-4
cdr3_aa: CASSSTGGNYEQYF

cdr3_length: 17
j_call: TRBJ2-1
clone_size: many
v_call: TRBV6-1
cdr3_aa: CASSEGKGFSMYHEQFF

cdr3_length: 13
j_call: TRBJ2-7
clone_size: -
v_call: TRBV11-2
cdr3_aa: CASSLGKDVKQYF

cdr3_length: 14
j_call: TRBJ2-5
clone_size: few
v_call: TRBV5-1
cdr3_aa: CASKPGGAQETQYF

cdr3_length: 13
j_call: TRBJ2-7
clone_size: many
v_call: TRBV6-6
cdr3_aa: CASSALGSYEQYF

cdr3_length: 12
j_call: TRBJ2-1
clone_size: once
v_call: TRBV10-2
cdr3_aa: CASRERQGEQLF

cdr3_length: 16
j_call: TRBJ1-1
clone_size: -
v_call: TRBV28
cdr3_aa: CASSLFGLGGNTEAFF

cdr3_length: 17
j_call: TRBJ2-1
clone_size: -
v_call: TRBV6-2/TRBV6-3
cdr3_aa: CASRSPYSGSGYNGQFF

cdr3_length: 13
j_call: TRBJ2-1
clone_size: -
v_call: TRBV11-2
cdr3_aa: CANSLDGVGEQFF

cdr3_length: 15
j_call: TRBJ2-1
clone_size: -
v_call: TRBV20-1
cdr3_aa: CHALGTNGLTDEQFF

cdr3_length: 13
j_call: TRBJ2-7
clone_size: -
v_call: TRBV4-3
cdr3_aa: CTSSQEGTNEQYF

cdr3_length: 14
j_call: TRBJ2-1
clone_size: medium-sized
v_call: TRBV10-3
cdr3_aa: CAISGTGNANEQFF

cdr3_length: 16
j_call: TRBJ2-2
clone_size: -
v_call: TRBV5-4
cdr3_aa: CASSSSDRVGTGELFF

cdr3_length: 11
j_call: TRBJ1-1
clone_size: -
v_call: TRBV20-1
cdr3_aa: CSAEANIEAFF